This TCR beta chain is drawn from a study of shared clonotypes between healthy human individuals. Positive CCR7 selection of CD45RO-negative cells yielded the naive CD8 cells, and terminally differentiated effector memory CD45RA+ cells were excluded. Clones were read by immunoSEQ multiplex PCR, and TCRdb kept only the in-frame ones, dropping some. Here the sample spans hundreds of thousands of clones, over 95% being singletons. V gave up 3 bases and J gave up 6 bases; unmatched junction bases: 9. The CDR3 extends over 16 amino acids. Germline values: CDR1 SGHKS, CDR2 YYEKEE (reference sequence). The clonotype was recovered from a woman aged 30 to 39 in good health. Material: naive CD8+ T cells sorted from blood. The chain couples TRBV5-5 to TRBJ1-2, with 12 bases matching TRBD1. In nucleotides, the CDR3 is TGTGCCAGCAGCTCGGGTGAGGGACAGGGGGCGGATGGCTACACCTTC. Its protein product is CASSSGEGQGADGYTF.